The subject of this entry is one TCR beta chain. This entry belongs to a study of blood T cell repertoires in COVID-19. Whole-study context: Samples taken during acute and convalescent COVID-19 were collected in the United States, Italy and Spain. T cells, B-cell-depleted T cells, or PBMCs provided the cDNA or gDNA that served as material.

CDR1 and CDR2 from the germline V gene are GTSNPN and SVGIG (reference sequence). This CDR3 region has 15 residues. Trimming took 2 bases from V and 1 from J; bases not matched to a gene: 4. The authors' processing: Estimates of nucleated cell counts were drawn from the amplification of reference gene primers. Produced via immunoSEQ multiplex PCR; TCRdb's table is partial and in-frame only. That table gives V, J and clone size, and the DNA gave D and trimming. The sample includes approximately 26,000 clones, roughly 92% of them seen just once. The specimen was peripheral blood. The source is a human donor in a cohort sampled during active COVID-19. The rearrangement uses TRBV30 and TRBJ2-1, with 8 bases matching TRBD2. The DNA of the CDR3 is TGTGCCTGGAGTCCTAGCGGGCTATCCTACAATGAGCAGTTCTTC. Protein sequence: CAWSPSGLSYNEQFF.